A selection of T cell receptor beta chains follows, all from one sample in a study of OX40 agonist ivuxolimab in advanced cancers. Here immunoSEQ multiplex PCR was the method, and the copy in TCRdb shows in-frame clones only, minus some. The table lists 60,000 to 70,000 clones, approximately 90% of them singletons, with approximately 0.25% in the top ten. This specimen was CD4+ or CD8+ T cells sorted from blood, taken in a trial of the OX40 agonist ivuxolimab. The receptors derive from an adult with an advanced solid tumor such as melanoma, head and neck, liver or kidney cancer. Both conserved end residues are part of each CDR3. D genes are given only for firm matches. Size is omitted from some rows. Given values are once, few, many or a class for expanded clones.

>-|-|TRBV5-5|TRBJ1-1
TGTGCCAGCAGTAGGGGCGCGGAGGGCACTGAAGCTTTCTTT
CASSRGAEGTEAFF
>-|-|TRBV6-5|TRBJ1-2
TGTGCCAGCATGTCCGGGACTAACTATGGCTACACCTTC
CASMSGTNYGYTF
>-|-|TRBV6-6|TRBJ2-3
TGTGCCAGCAGTTACATAGCGGCTAGCACAGATACGCAGTATTTT
CASSYIAASTDTQYF
>-|-|TRBV15|TRBJ1-5
TGTGCCACCAGCAGAGAAATCGCAGATAGCAATCAGCCCCAGCATTTT
CATSREIADSNQPQHF
>-|-|TRBV2|TRBJ2-5
TGTGCCAGCAGTTACAGGGGAGGGGACCAAGAGACCCAGTACTTC
CASSYRGGDQETQYF
>TRBD2|-|TRBV5-1|TRBJ2-5
TGCGCCAGCAGCTTCTGGCCTAGCGGGAACAACCAAGAGACCCAGTACTTC
CASSFWPSGNNQETQYF
>-|-|TRBV10-3|TRBJ2-1
TGTGCCATCAGTAAGGAATTGGGCAGGGCTAGCTCCTACAATGAGCAGTTCTTC
CAISKELGRASSYNEQFF
>TRBD2|-|TRBV10-3|TRBJ2-6
TGTGCATCGAAGGGGGGGACTAGCGGCCTTCCCTCTGGGGCCAACGTCCTGACTTTC
CASKGGTSGLPSGANVLTF
>-|-|TRBV5-6|TRBJ1-2
TGTGCCAGCAGCTCATCCGGGACAAATGGCTACACCTTC
CASSSSGTNGYTF
>-|once|TRBV5-6|TRBJ2-3
TGTGCCAGCAGCTTGTCTGGCCGCGGCACAGATACGCAGTATTTT
CASSLSGRGTDTQYF
>-|-|TRBV5-1|TRBJ1-4
TGCGCCAGCAGCTTTATAGGGAAGTCTGCAACTAATGAAAAACTGTTTTTT
CASSFIGKSATNEKLFF
>-|-|TRBV7-8|TRBJ2-3
TGTGCCAGCAGCTTACAAGGGGCGATCAGCACAGATACGCAGTATTTT
CASSLQGAISTDTQYF
>-|-|TRBV29-1|TRBJ2-5
TGCAGCGTTGAACTCGCCTCACAAGAGACCCAGTACTTC
CSVELASQETQYF
>TRBD1|-|TRBV10-2|TRBJ1-1
TGCGCCAGCAGGGAGGGGGGACAGGTGAACACTGAAGCTTTCTTT
CASREGGQVNTEAFF
>-|-|TRBV5-4|TRBJ2-1
TGTGCCAGCAGCTCGGACGGAGGAATACCGTGGACCAACAATGAGCAGTTCTTC
CASSSDGGIPWTNNEQFF
>TRBD1|-|TRBV6-6|TRBJ1-2
TGTGCCAGCAGTTACATGGGACAGGGGGCTAGGGGCTACACCTTC
CASSYMGQGARGYTF
>-|once|TRBV4-2|TRBJ2-7
TGTGCCAGCAGCCAAGTTGGCGGGACTTCAGCCTACGAGCAGTACTTC
CASSQVGGTSAYEQYF
>TRBD1|-|TRBV4-2|TRBJ2-7
TGTGCCAGCAGCCAAGGGGGACAGAACTACGAGCAGTACTTC
CASSQGGQNYEQYF
>TRBD2|-|TRBV7-9|TRBJ2-7
TGTGCCAGCAGCTGGGGACTAGCGGAATCCTACGAGCAGTACTTC
CASSWGLAESYEQYF
>-|-|TRBV6-9|TRBJ1-3
TGTGCCAGCAGTTATTCAGGTGTGGATTCCGACTCGTTT
CASSYSGVDSDSF
>-|-|TRBV19|TRBJ2-3
TGTGCCACCCGGCGGTCGGGCAGCACAGATACGCAGTATTTT
CATRRSGSTDTQYF
>-|-|TRBV18|TRBJ2-1
TGTGCCAGCTCACCAAGGAGGGCCTCGGATGAGCAGTTCTTC
CASSPRRASDEQFF
>-|-|TRBV6-5|TRBJ2-2
TGTGCCAGCAGTTACGAGGCGGGCACCGGGGAGCTGTTTTTT
CASSYEAGTGELFF